This T cell receptor beta chain was retrieved from a study of vaccination and CD4 T cells after COVID-19. Treatment indicated: approximately nine-day PBMC culture with coronavirus spike peptide pools or control peptides (ViraFEST assay). ViraFEST grew antigen-specific T cells using peptide pools, then sequenced TCRs. The CDR3 runs to 9 residues. The V gene lost 1 base and the J gene lost 11 bases, with 3 bases spanning the gap. The germline gives CDR1 DFQATT, CDR2 SNEGSKA (reference sequence). The count of this clonotype is one. Its antigen is unknown. The Oncomine TCR Beta short-read assay was applied to DNA of cultured CD4+ T cells. One entry per CDR3 protein results from TCRdb running MiXCR on the PCR reads. The sample gives roughly 16,000 distinct CDR3 sequences, roughly 50% of which show up once; about 32% is in the top ten.

The source material was cultured CD4+ T cells from blood, sampled after SARS-CoV-2 vaccination. The source of this sequence is a human donor with COVID-19. The chain employs TRBV20-1 and TRBJ2-1; the D is unclear. This CDR3 is CSARVQQFF. The CDR3 DNA reads as TGCAGTGCTAGAGTCCAGCAGTTCTTC.